A selection of T cell receptor beta chains follows, all from one sample in a study of regulatory T cells in long-lasting Graves disease. TCRdb re-analysed the multiplex PCR reads in MiXCR, keeping a single row per CDR3 protein. Among 400,000 to 450,000 distinct CDR3 sequences listed, over 15% were seen once. The sample also formed part of further work on T cells in Graves' hyperthyroidism and ophthalmopathy.

The source material was peripheral blood mononuclear cells (PBMCs), sampled at new diagnosis, from a patient treated with antithyroid drugs. The receptors derive from a woman younger than 45 with Graves disease. Each CDR3 is given with its conserved first and last residue. Each record gives: clone size, V gene, D gene, J gene, CDR3 DNA, CDR3 protein. D genes are given only for firm matches. Expanded clones are given a class, and other clones once, few, many or no size at all.

-	TRBV5-6	-	TRBJ2-1	TGTGCCAGCAGCGGTCTCAGATCTTCCTCCTACAATGAGCAGTTCTTC	CASSGLRSSSYNEQFF
many	TRBV11-3	-	TRBJ2-2	TGTGCCAGCAGCGAACTCTCGGATCCCACCGGGGAGCTGTTTTTT	CASSELSDPTGELFF
many	TRBV20-1	TRBD2	TRBJ2-7	TGCAGTGCTAGAGTGGGGGGACTAGCGTTATTCTCCTACGAGCAGTACTTC	CSARVGGLALFSYEQYF
many	TRBV27	-	TRBJ2-1	TGTGCCAGCAGTCCAGGGGCCACTGTGTACAATGAGCAGTTCTTC	CASSPGATVYNEQFF
-	TRBV7-2	-	TRBJ1-4	TGTGCCAGCAGCCCCCGACTGGGGGAAAAACTGTTTTTT	CASSPRLGEKLFF
many	TRBV6-8	TRBD1	TRBJ2-5	TGTGCCAGCAGTCCGAGAACAGGGGTGAAGACCCAGTACTTC	CASSPRTGVKTQYF
many	TRBV7-2	TRBD2	TRBJ2-7	TGTGCCAGCAGCCCCGGGACTAGCGGGAGGGCCCGTGGCGAGCAGTACTTC	CASSPGTSGRARGEQYF
many	TRBV20-1	-	TRBJ2-7	TGCAGTGCTAGCATCGGACCCCTTGGCCACGAGCAGTACTTC	CSASIGPLGHEQYF
many	TRBV6-1	TRBD2	TRBJ2-7	TGTGCCAGCACCCAGGGACTAGCGGGAGGGAGGAACGAGCAGTACTTC	CASTQGLAGGRNEQYF
-	TRBV5-4	TRBD1	TRBJ1-1	TGTGCCAGCAGGGTAACGGGACAGGCTTTGAACACTGAAGCTTTCTTT	CASRVTGQALNTEAFF